This TCR beta chain derives from a study of blood T cell repertoires in COVID-19. Study-wide context: Nucleic acid was either cDNA or gDNA, and it came from T cells, B-cell-depleted T cells, or PBMCs.

As processed by the authors: Reference gene primers were amplified, and this amplification served to estimate nucleated cell counts. This table comes from immunoSEQ multiplex PCR, and its TCRdb copy is limited to in-frame clones, with some not included. The DNA was the basis for D and trimming; V, J and clone size are from that table. The sample shows 300,000 or so clones, more than 85% of them seen only once. Germline CDR1 SNHLY, CDR2 FYNNEI. V lost 0 bases, J lost 7 bases, and 15 bases lay in between. CDR3 length: 16 amino acids. The receptor was isolated from a man between 65 and 85 years old with acute or convalescent COVID-19. The V and J genes are TRBV2 and TRBJ2-2; tentative D call: TRBD1 (6 bases). Sequencing was carried out using peripheral blood. The CDR3 nucleotides read TGTGCCAGCAGTGAAGCAGGGCAGGGGAGTGGCGGGGAGCTGTTTTTT. Its translation is CASSEAGQGSGGELFF.